This T cell receptor (beta chain) was observed in a study of T cell changes during pregnancy in multiple sclerosis. The CDR3 consists of 16 residues. The germline V gene encodes CDR1 SSHAT and CDR2 FNYEAQ (reference sequence). TCRdb's table, derived via immunoSEQ multiplex PCR, lists solely in-frame clones and lacks some. Of 75,000 to 95,000 clones listed, about 90% were seen once; the top ten hold over 0.7%. About this clone: Sequence at one end of the junction differs from germline and may be a read error.

This receptor was identified in a female donor in good health, enrolled as a control in a pregnancy study. This chain joins TRBV7-7 and TRBJ2-2; 10 positions match TRBD1. The sequencing here drew on peripheral blood, taken in the first trimester of pregnancy. The CDR3, as DNA: TGTGCTAGCAGCTTAGGGACAGGGGAAGCTACCGGGGAGCTGTTTTTT. Amino acids: CASSLGTGEATGELFF.